The text below deals with one T cell receptor (beta chain). Recruits, aged roughly 18 to 100 years, lived in roughly 22 US areas. Participants' own reports of clinical history determined their cohort assignment. These data are taken from a study of blood T cell repertoires in COVID-19. Study information: From T cells, B-cell-depleted T cells, or PBMCs came the material, which was cDNA or gDNA.

Repertoires were generated with immunoSEQ multiplex PCR, while TCRdb's copy carries only in-frame clones and drops some. This table has about 320,000 clones, about nine tenths appearing once. Germline V gives CDR1 LNHDA, CDR2 SQIVND (reference sequence). The CDR3 consists of 15 residues. V lost 4 bases to trimming and J lost 4 bases; unmatched junction nucleotides: 8. This rearrangement joins TRBV19 to TRBJ1-1; 8 bases are a match to TRBD1. Sequenced: PBMCs or T cells enriched from blood (not recorded which). This receptor was obtained from a man in his sixties who had recovered from COVID-19. The CDR3 here is CASSKVGQGGTEAFF. The CDR3 region has the DNA TGTGCCAGTAGTAAGGTTGGACAGGGCGGCACTGAAGCTTTCTTT.